These 7 T cell receptor beta chains came from one sample sequenced in a study of T-cell memory formation after mild COVID-19. Each CDR3 protein gets one entry after TCRdb re-called the 5' RACE reads with MiXCR. The sample lists hundreds of thousands of distinct CDR3 sequences; roughly 20% were seen once. Sequenced: PBMCs or a T cell subset sorted from them (not recorded which). Receptors originate from an adult woman who had mild COVID-19 (a few samples of this study predate the infection). Cell type and time point are not known.

This clonotype was observed a single time. CDR3 loop: CATSTSAGSGTGELFF. CDR3 bases: TGTGCCACCTCCACCTCAGCGGGATCGGGCACCGGGGAGCTGTTTTTT. The chain uses TRBV12-3 or TRBV12-4 and TRBJ2-2, with TRBD2 matching over 7 bases. The CDR3 is 16 amino acids. The V segment lost 10 bases and the J segment 4 bases; nucleotides outside the gene matches: 15.

The chain combines TRBV3-1 with TRBJ2-1; 12 nucleotides line up with TRBD2. The CDR3 runs to 14 residues. Germline V gene sequence: CDR1 LGHDT, CDR2 YNNKEL (reference sequence). Losses at the gene ends were 8 bases for V and 6 bases for J; bases not matched to a gene: 5. CDR3 nucleotide sequence: TGTGCCAGCGGTCGACTAGCGGGGGTCAATGAGCAGTTCTTC. Translating it yields CASGRLAGVNEQFF.

This clonotype was observed a handful of times. The chain employs TRBV11-2 and TRBJ2-5; weak D call: TRBD2 (5 bases). This CDR3 comprises 16 residues. In germline, CDR1 is SGHAT, CDR2 FQNNGV. Trimming removed 6 bases at V and 0 bases at J, with 17 bases between. The CDR3, as DNA: TGTGCCAGCAGATACCAGAGCTTAGCGAACCAAGAGACCCAGTACTTC. Its protein product is CASRYQSLANQETQYF.

The J gene is TRBJ2-7, the V gene TRBV20-1; the D call may be TRBD1 or TRBD2 (5 bases each). The V gene's germline CDR1 is DFQATT and CDR2 SNEGSKA (reference sequence). The germline V and J ends were trimmed by 0 bases and 9 bases, with 18 bases remaining between them. The CDR3 runs 14 residues. Here the CDR3 DNA reads TGCAGTGCTAGAGAAGACGGGGACCCTCTGGGGCAGTACTTC. It translates to CSAREDGDPLGQYF.

The V call is TRBV6-4, the J call TRBJ2-1; D may be TRBD1 (6 bases). Trimming left V 4 bases short and J 5 bases short, with 18 bases between. This CDR3 region has 16 residues. Germline V gene lookup returns CDR1 MRHNA and CDR2 SNTAGT. The CDR3 is CASSVRADRDHNEQFF. CDR3 DNA: TGTGCCAGCAGTGTGCGAGCGGACAGAGACCACAATGAGCAGTTCTTC.

This clonotype has only a few counts. The DNA for the CDR3 is TGTGCCAGCAGGCTGACTAGCGGAATTTACAATGAGCAGTTCTTC. Translation gives CASRLTSGIYNEQFF. The V call is TRBV6-6, the J call TRBJ2-1; TRBD2 matches at 9 bases. V lost 6 bases and J lost 4; bases outside the gene matches: 7. The CDR3 spans 15 residues. The germline V gene has CDR1 MNHNY and CDR2 SVGAGI (reference sequence).

The rearrangement uses TRBV19 and TRBJ1-1; no firm D call. The CDR3 length is 13 residues. The germline CDR1 and CDR2 sequences are LNHDA and SQIVND (reference sequence). V was pared by 3 bases and J by 0 bases, with 5 bases between. CDR3 loop: CASSIGMNTEAFF. The CDR3 DNA sequence: TGTGCCAGTAGTATCGGGATGAACACTGAAGCTTTCTTT.